Listed below are T cell receptor beta chains from one sample, sequenced in a study of blood T cell repertoires in COVID-19. Clones were sequenced by immunoSEQ multiplex PCR, and TCRdb holds only the in-frame ones, with some missing. The table lists some 68,000 clones, about 85% of them singletons. Input material: peripheral blood. The source of these receptors is a woman aged 45-65 years with COVID-19, enrolled during active disease. Each CDR3 is given with its conserved first and last residue. The D gene is left open where the match is weak. Some rows mark clone size as missing; the rest say once, few, many or name a class of expanded clone.

>-|TRBD2|TRBJ2-5|TRBV6-5
CASSLAGGLQETQYF
TGTGCCAGCAGTTTAGCGGGAGGACTCCAAGAGACCCAGTACTTC
>-|TRBD1|TRBJ1-5|TRBV6-5
CASRETGNSNQPQHF
TGTGCCAGCAGGGAGACAGGGAATAGCAATCAGCCCCAGCATTTT
>-|-|TRBJ2-2|TRBV9
CASSPHPAGGTGELFF
TGTGCCAGCAGCCCCCACCCGGCAGGGGGGACCGGGGAGCTGTTTTTT
>-|TRBD1|TRBJ2-3|TRBV11-2
CASSTQGSGTDTQYF
TGTGCCAGCAGCACACAGGGGTCTGGCACAGATACGCAGTATTTT
>-|TRBD1|TRBJ1-4|TRBV11-3
CASSLQLPGTGSNEKLFF
TGTGCCAGCAGCTTACAGTTGCCCGGGACAGGGTCTAATGAAAAACTGTTTTTT
>-|TRBD1|TRBJ2-7|TRBV12-3/TRBV12-4
CASSSSQTTGKYF
TGTGCCAGCAGTTCCTCTCAAACGACAGGGAAGTACTTC
>-|TRBD1|TRBJ1-5|TRBV28
CASIPRTGSGQPQHF
TGTGCCAGCATCCCCCGGACAGGGTCCGGTCAGCCCCAGCATTTT
>-|-|TRBJ2-5|TRBV7-9
CASSLGGPIETQYF
TGTGCCAGCAGCTTAGGGGGCCCTATAGAGACCCAGTACTTC
>-|-|TRBJ2-3|TRBV2
CASSEPRLGTDTQYF
TGTGCCAGCAGTGAGCCTCGACTTGGGACAGATACGCAGTATTTT
>-|-|TRBJ2-1|TRBV10-3
CAISDLRDEQFF
TGTGCCATCAGTGACTTGAGAGATGAGCAGTTCTTC
>-|-|TRBJ1-1|TRBV19
CASSTGSLTEAFF
TGTGCCAGTAGTACCGGGTCTTTAACTGAAGCTTTCTTT
>-|-|TRBJ2-5|TRBV29-1
CSATISQTQYF
TGCAGCGCCACCATAAGCCAGACCCAGTACTTC
>-|-|TRBJ2-7|TRBV5-1
CASSDPAGGSSYEQYF
TGCGCCAGCAGCGATCCCGCAGGGGGGAGCTCCTACGAGCAGTACTTC
>-|-|TRBJ2-3|TRBV7-3
CASSPGSDTQYF
TGTGCCAGCAGCCCAGGGTCAGATACGCAGTATTTT
>-|-|TRBJ2-2|TRBV12-5
CASGLESGELFF
TGTGCTAGTGGCTTAGAGTCCGGGGAGCTGTTTTTT
>-|-|TRBJ2-7|TRBV7-9
CASSLGTSNEQYF
TGTGCCAGCAGCTTAGGAACTAGCAACGAGCAGTACTTC
>-|TRBD1|TRBJ1-6|TRBV7-8
CASSSGQSDSPLHF
TGTGCCAGCAGCTCGGGACAGAGTGATTCACCCCTCCACTTT
>-|-|TRBJ1-2|TRBV21-1
CASSTSTEPNYGYTF
TGTGCCAGCAGCACATCGACAGAGCCTAACTATGGCTACACCTTC
>-|-|TRBJ2-2|TRBV30
CAWKTSRWGDTGELFF
TGTGCCTGGAAAACTTCCCGGTGGGGGGACACCGGGGAGCTGTTTTTT
>-|TRBD1|TRBJ2-7|TRBV6-5
CASSRGQGGEQYF
TGTGCCAGCAGCCGGGGACAGGGTGGCGAGCAGTACTTC
>-|-|TRBJ2-4|TRBV27
CASSRTGGDIQYF
TGTGCCAGCAGTCGAACCGGGGGAGACATTCAGTACTTC
>once|-|TRBJ2-7|TRBV5-6
CASSRGSTYEQYF
TGTGCCAGCAGCCGAGGATCTACCTACGAGCAGTACTTC
>-|-|TRBJ2-2|TRBV5-6
CASSLLALGGGELFF
TGTGCCAGCAGCTTGTTGGCGTTAGGGGGCGGGGAGCTGTTTTTT
>-|TRBD1|TRBJ1-2|TRBV5-4
CASSASTGAHYGYTF
TGTGCCAGCAGCGCCTCGACAGGGGCGCACTATGGCTACACCTTC
>-|-|TRBJ2-7|TRBV6-6
CASSYGQASYEQYF
TGTGCCAGCAGTTACGGCCAGGCCTCCTACGAGCAGTACTTC
>-|-|TRBJ2-7|TRBV2
CASRIGPGYEQYF
TGTGCCAGCAGGATTGGCCCGGGGTACGAGCAGTACTTC
>-|-|TRBJ2-7|TRBV28
CASRRLTGIEQYF
TGTGCCAGCAGAAGACTAACAGGGATCGAGCAGTACTTC
>once|TRBD1|TRBJ2-1|TRBV5-1
CASSRTGSNEQFF
TGCGCCAGCAGCCGGACAGGGAGCAATGAGCAGTTCTTC
>-|-|TRBJ2-7|TRBV4-1
CASSQDRRDEQYF
TGCGCCAGCAGCCAAGATCGCCGGGACGAGCAGTACTTC
>-|TRBD1|TRBJ1-1|TRBV11-2
CASSPVGQAGNTEAFF
TGTGCCAGCAGCCCAGTGGGACAGGCGGGAAACACTGAAGCTTTCTTT
>medium-sized|TRBD1|TRBJ1-2|TRBV7-9
CATSGTVGSNYGYTF
TGTGCTACCTCCGGGACAGTGGGCTCTAACTATGGCTACACCTTC
>-|TRBD1|TRBJ2-1|TRBV19
CASSTTGGSYNEQFF
TGTGCCAGTAGTACCACAGGGGGCTCCTACAATGAGCAGTTCTTC
>-|-|TRBJ2-2|TRBV11-3
CASSPLPTLTGELFF
TGTGCCAGCAGCCCCCTTCCCACTCTCACCGGGGAGCTGTTTTTT
>once|TRBD2|TRBJ2-2|TRBV19
CASSMRLAGRTNTGELFF
TGTGCCAGTAGTATGAGACTAGCGGGAAGGACGAACACCGGGGAGCTGTTTTTT